This TCR beta chain was obtained from a study of T cells in Graves' hyperthyroidism and ophthalmopathy. Amplification of TCR beta CDR3 regions was performed using RNA transcripts as template. An initial round of RT-PCR targeting the TCR CDR3 relied on the HTBI primer set. A single record per CDR3 protein comes from TCRdb applying MiXCR to the multiplex PCR reads. The sample holds 390,000 or so distinct CDR3 sequences, roughly 14% seen once. Study findings and constraints: Stable hyperthyroidism and ophthalmopathy were separated using 13 V-J signatures. The model made its ophthalmopathy prediction, and onset followed a median about 5.9 months later.

V dropped 1 base and J dropped 6 bases, with 10 bases sitting between them. The CDR3 has 13 residues. Germline V gene lookup returns CDR1 SGHDT and CDR2 YYEEEE. To note about this clonotype: No antigen is known for it.

A NOSPECS grade of at least 4, a Clinical Activity Score of at least 3 and duration under 3 months were recorded in ophthalmopathy patients. Diagnostic assessment was based on clinical symptoms, serum thyroxine and TRAb, thyroid ultrasound and orbital computed tomography. The sequence was obtained from a man between 18 and 29 years old with Graves' ophthalmopathy. The V gene is TRBV5-6, the J gene TRBJ1-1; D is unclear. Sequenced input: blood. CDR3 coding DNA: TGTGCCAGCAGCTTGTGGGGAGCGGCTGAAGCTTTCTTT. This codes for CASSLWGAAEAFF.